The 30 T cell receptor beta chains reported below all come from one sample, sequenced in a study of blood T cell repertoires in COVID-19. Repertoires were generated with immunoSEQ multiplex PCR, while TCRdb's copy carries only in-frame clones and drops some. The sample lists 350,000 to 450,000 clones; 80% to 90% were seen once. Sequenced input: peripheral blood. The receptors come from an older woman with COVID-19, enrolled during active disease.

The J gene is TRBJ1-5, the V gene TRBV5-1; D remains unclear. The V gene's germline CDR1 is SGHRS and CDR2 YFSETQ. This CDR3 spans 13 amino acids. V was pared by 2 bases and J by 4 bases, with 7 bases between. The CDR3 here is CASSFSGNQPQHF. The CDR3 nucleotides are TGCGCCAGCAGCTTCTCGGGGAATCAGCCCCAGCATTTT.

This rearrangement joins TRBV2 to TRBJ1-1, with D hard to call. The CDR3 spans 14 residues. Germline V gene lookup returns CDR1 SNHLY and CDR2 FYNNEI. The ends were cut back, 6 bases at V and 4 bases at J, with 15 bases in the middle. The CDR3: CASRTAARVTEAFF. The CDR3 bases are TGTGCCAGCAGGACGGCAGCCCGGGTCACTGAAGCTTTCTTT.

Only one count was recorded for this clone. This chain's CDR3 is CASSQDRAGVGYTF. The CDR3 nucleotides are TGTGCCAGCAGCCAAGATCGGGCGGGGGTTGGCTACACCTTC. V usage is TRBV3-1 (or the pseudogene TRBV3-2) and J usage is TRBJ1-2; weak D call: TRBD1 (5 bases). The CDR3 is 14 residues long. Trimming shortened V by 0 bases and J by 7 bases, and 12 bases separated the two germline ends. Germline V CDR1 and CDR2: LGHDT, YNNKEL (reference sequence).

V usage is TRBV28 and J usage is TRBJ1-5, with D unclear. CDR3 size: 14 residues. Germline V gene data show CDR1 as MDHEN and CDR2 as SYDVKM. The V end lost 2 bases, the J end lost 6 bases, and 11 bases lay between the germline ends. The CDR3 bases are TGTGCCAGCAGTTTAGTTCGGGTGGGTCAGCCCCAGCATTTT. It encodes CASSLVRVGQPQHF.

V usage is TRBV6-5 and J usage is TRBJ1-6; D not certain. CDR3 length equals 11 residues. Deletions cut 6 bases from V and 7 bases from J, with 4 bases between. Germline lookup yields CDR1 MNHEY and CDR2 SVGAGI. Written as DNA, the CDR3 is TGTGCCAGCAGGGCAAATTCACCCCTCCACTTT. This codes for CASRANSPLHF.

The chain is built from TRBV5-4 and TRBJ2-1; 7 bases agree with TRBD1. Germline V gene data show CDR1 as SGHNT and CDR2 as YYREEE (reference sequence). The CDR3 covers 16 residues. J lost 3 bases, V lost 0 bases, and 6 bases had no gene match. The CDR3, as DNA: TGTGCCAGCAGCTTGGGATCAGGGGGAATCTACAATGAGCAGTTCTTC. Its translation: CASSLGSGGIYNEQFF.

The table lists this clone with a few counts. A junction end diverges from the germline sequence, so it may reflect a read error. V gene TRBV7-7 combines with J gene TRBJ2-7; weak D call: TRBD2 (6 bases). This CDR3 has 15 amino acids. In germline, CDR1 is SSHAT, CDR2 FNYEAQ (reference sequence). The CDR3 DNA follows: TGTGCTAGCAGCCCAACGGACGCCACCGGGGGCGAGCAGTACTTC. This gives the protein CASSPTDATGGEQYF. Drawing the rest from reference TRBV7-7 and TRBJ2-7, the complete variable domain is GAGVSQSPRYKVTKRGQDVTLRCDPISSHATLYWYQQALGQGPEFLTYFNYEAQPDKSGLPSDRFSAERPEGSISTLTIQRTEQRDSAMYRCASSPTDATGGEQYFGPGTRLTVT.

The chain recombines TRBV3-1 (or the pseudogene TRBV3-2) with TRBJ2-5; 10 nucleotides align to TRBD2. The germline V gene encodes CDR1 LGHDT and CDR2 YNNKEL (reference sequence). The trim removed 5 bases at V and 7 bases at J, leaving 22 bases unmatched. The CDR3 runs 19 residues. The CDR3 sequence: CASSSRHASGGPGGVTQYF. CDR3 DNA sequence: TGTGCCAGCAGCTCCCGGCACGCTAGCGGGGGCCCTGGGGGGGTGACCCAGTACTTC.

The V gene is TRBV10-2, the J gene TRBJ1-1, with D possibly matching TRBD1 (5 bases). Germline CDR1 is WSHSY and CDR2 is SAAADI. Trimming pared 0 bases from V and 2 bases from J, leaving 10 bases between. This CDR3 has 15 amino acids. The CDR3 coding sequence is TGCGCCAGCAGTGAGTCCCCAGGGCTAAACACTGAAGCTTTCTTT. Residues: CASSESPGLNTEAFF.

Only a few counts were recorded for this clone. The CDR3 sequence is CASNRAINSPLHF. The CDR3 bases are TGTGCCAGCAACAGGGCGATTAATTCACCCCTCCACTTT. This chain links TRBV12-3 or TRBV12-4 with TRBJ1-6, with D possibly being TRBD1 (6 bases). CDR3 length equals 13 residues. Trimming took off 7 bases at V and 6 bases at J, with 10 bases between the two ends.

The chain has TRBV7-3 and TRBJ2-1; D is unclear. The ends were cut back, 5 bases at V and 0 bases at J, with 11 bases in the middle. This CDR3 has 15 residues. Germline CDR1 SGHTA, CDR2 FQGTGA. The CDR3, as DNA: TGTGCCAGCAGCCCCTTCTCAGGCTCCTACAATGAGCAGTTCTTC. Translating it yields CASSPFSGSYNEQFF.

This clone appeared a single time. The V and J genes are TRBV12-5 and TRBJ2-3; 11 bases are a match to TRBD2. The CDR3 loop spans 17 amino acids. With V trimmed by 1 base and J by 6 bases, 9 bases remained unmatched. Germline V lookup: CDR1 LGHNT, CDR2 FRNRAP. CDR3: CASGLALVAGGSDTQYF. In nucleotides, the CDR3 is TGTGCTAGTGGTTTGGCCTTAGTAGCGGGGGGGAGTGATACGCAGTATTTT.

This sequence joins TRBV6-6 and TRBJ1-2, with a tentative D call TRBD1 (6 bases). Trimming removed 7 bases from V and 8 bases from J, with 20 bases in between. There are 14 residues in the CDR3. Germline assignment: CDR1 MNHNY and CDR2 SVGAGI (reference sequence). The chain's CDR3 is CASTATGGAKGYTF. CDR3 sequence (DNA): TGTGCCAGCACGGCGACGGGGGGGGCAAAGGGCTACACCTTC.

V and J are TRBV10-3 and TRBJ1-1; 10 bases line up with TRBD1. Germline lookup yields CDR1 ENHRY and CDR2 SYGVKD. The CDR3 loop spans 18 amino acids. V trimming: 9 bases; J trimming: 0 bases; junction bases outside the gene matches: 16. The CDR3 bases are TGTGCCATTAAAGGGGACAGGGGACGTCACTCCATGAACACTGAAGCTTTCTTT. Its translation: CAIKGDRGRHSMNTEAFF.

The chain carries TRBV29-1 and TRBJ1-2; 8 bases line up with TRBD1. This CDR3 spans 12 amino acids. Germline CDR1 SQVTM, CDR2 ANQGSEA. With V trimmed by 6 bases and J by 4 bases, 4 bases remained unmatched. CDR3: CSVGTGVYGYTF. Written as DNA, the CDR3 is TGCAGCGTGGGGACAGGAGTCTATGGCTACACCTTC.

This sequence joins TRBV11-3 and TRBJ2-2; D is undetermined. The ends were cut back, 1 base at V and 6 bases at J, with 6 bases in the middle. The CDR3 runs 13 residues. Germline V CDR1 and CDR2: SGHNT, YENEEA. The CDR3 spells CASSLGASGELFF. The DNA of the CDR3 is TGTGCCAGCAGCTTAGGGGCATCCGGGGAGCTGTTTTTT.

V is TRBV19 and J is TRBJ1-6; TRBD1 is a possible D gene (5 bases). The germline CDR1 and CDR2 sequences are LNHDA and SQIVND (reference sequence). The CDR3 is 15 residues long. V lost 7 bases, J lost 6 bases, and 16 bases lay in between. In DNA, the CDR3 is TGTGCCAGTACCCCGCAGGGTTTTGGTAATTCACCCCTCCACTTT. Translated: CASTPQGFGNSPLHF.

V usage is TRBV19 and J usage is TRBJ2-1, with 7 bases lining up with TRBD2. This CDR3 contains 16 residues. Germline assignment: CDR1 LNHDA and CDR2 SQIVND (reference sequence). V gave up 2 bases and J gave up 2 bases; unmatched junction bases: 6. In nucleotides, the CDR3 is TGTGCCAGTAGTATAAGGGGAGGGGACCCCTACAATGAGCAGTTCTTC. Amino acids: CASSIRGGDPYNEQFF.

CDR3 loop: CASNRQENSPLHF. Written as DNA, the CDR3 is TGTGCCAGCAACCGACAGGAGAATTCACCCCTCCACTTT. The rearrangement links TRBV6-5 to TRBJ1-6, with D possibly matching TRBD1 (6 bases). V was trimmed by 7 bases and J by 7 bases, leaving 11 bases between them. Germline V gene data show CDR1 as MNHEY and CDR2 as SVGAGI. The length of the CDR3 is 13 residues.

This clone came up once. The V call is TRBV6-5, the J call TRBJ2-1, with 7 bases lining up with TRBD2. CDR3 size: 14 residues. Losses at the gene ends were 0 bases for V and 9 bases for J; bases not matched to a gene: 5. CDR1 is MNHEY, CDR2 SVGAGI, per germline. The CDR3: CASSYSRTSFEQFF. The CDR3 DNA is TGTGCCAGCAGTTACTCTCGGACTAGTTTTGAGCAGTTCTTC.

The chain employs TRBV3-1 (or the pseudogene TRBV3-2) and TRBJ1-1, with D unresolved. Germline V lookup: CDR1 LGHDT, CDR2 YNNKEL (reference sequence). The CDR3 spans 13 residues. The V end lost 1 base, the J end lost 11 bases, and 14 bases lay between the germline ends. The CDR3 region is CASSQAETQRAFF. The CDR3 coding sequence is TGTGCCAGCAGCCAAGCGGAAACCCAGAGGGCTTTCTTT.

This clone turned up a few times. The chain is built from TRBV28 and TRBJ1-3; no clear D. The CDR3 has 14 residues. Trimming shortened V by 4 bases and J by 4 bases, and 11 bases separated the two germline ends. CDR1 and CDR2 from the germline V gene are MDHEN and SYDVKM. The CDR3 DNA reads as TGTGCCAGCAGTTCCCCCCCTGAGGGAAACACCATATATTTT. It translates to CASSSPPEGNTIYF. The full variable domain, rest sourced from reference TRBV28 and TRBJ1-3, is DVKVTQSSRYLVKRTGEKVFLECVQDMDHENMFWYRQDPGLGLRLIYFSYDVKMKEKGDIPEGYSVSREKKERFSLILESASTNQTSMYLCASSSPPEGNTIYFGEGSWLTVV.

The genes are TRBV21-1 and TRBJ2-5; TRBD1 is the table's D call, not checked against the DNA. TRBV21-1 is tagged as a pseudogene. The CDR3 consists of 14 residues. CDR3 sequence (DNA): TGTGCCAGCCTCGACAGGGGCCACCAAGAGACCCAGTACTTC. Amino acid sequence: CASLDRGHQETQYF.

The gene calls are TRBV25-1 and TRBJ2-1; 9 bases are shared with TRBD2. CDR1 is MGHDK, CDR2 SYGVNS, per germline. Losses at the gene ends were 3 bases for V and 10 bases for J; bases not matched to a gene: 10. The CDR3 totals 15 residues. CDR3 DNA: TGTGCCAGCAGTGAGGCCAGCGGGGGGCTACGGGAGCAGTTCTTC. Translated, it gives CASSEASGGLREQFF.

This chain's CDR3 is CASQLLAGGSGELFF. The CDR3 DNA sequence: TGCGCCAGCCAGCTCCTGGCGGGGGGGTCCGGGGAGCTGTTTTTT. The rearrangement uses TRBV5-1 and TRBJ2-2; 9 nucleotides align to TRBD2. Trimming cost V 7 bases and J 6 bases; bases outside gene matches: 10. Per germline, CDR1 SGHRS and CDR2 YFSETQ. The CDR3 totals 15 residues.

J is TRBJ2-7 and V is TRBV6-5; 10 nucleotides agree with TRBD1. Germline CDR1 is MNHEY and CDR2 is SVGAGI. The V and J ends lost 3 bases and 4 bases, in that order; junction bases with no gene match: 6. The CDR3 contains 15 residues. CDR3 sequence: CASSYHGTGAYEQYF. DNA of the CDR3: TGTGCCAGCAGTTATCATGGGACAGGGGCATACGAGCAGTACTTC.

The chain employs TRBV28 and TRBJ1-2; perhaps TRBD1 as D (5 bases). This CDR3 has 13 amino acids. The germline V and J ends were trimmed by 11 bases and 7 bases, with 20 bases remaining between them. Germline lookup yields CDR1 MDHEN and CDR2 SYDVKM. The CDR3 reads CASRDLMLGGYTF. The DNA for the CDR3 is TGTGCCTCCCGGGACTTAATGTTGGGTGGCTACACCTTC.

The genes are TRBV27 and TRBJ2-3; D possibly corresponds to TRBD2 (6 bases). The germline V and J ends were trimmed by 2 bases and 6 bases, with 18 bases remaining between them. CDR3 size: 16 residues. Germline V gives CDR1 MNHEY, CDR2 SMNVEV (reference sequence). CDR3 sequence (DNA): TGTGCCAGCAGTTTACCCCCGGCGGGGAGCCCCGATACGCAGTATTTT. Encoded protein: CASSLPPAGSPDTQYF.

This clone turned up a few times. The chain carries TRBV5-1 and TRBJ2-1; TRBD2 agrees at 9 bases. Germline-derived CDR1 and CDR2 are SGHRS and YFSETQ. V trimming: 4 bases; J trimming: 0 bases; junction bases outside the gene matches: 2. CDR3 length: 15 residues. DNA of the CDR3: TGCGCCAGCAGCCAGCGGGGGGACTCCTACAATGAGCAGTTCTTC. Its protein is CASSQRGDSYNEQFF.

The chain couples TRBV6-2 or TRBV6-3 to TRBJ1-5, with D tentatively TRBD1 (6 bases). CDR3 length: 16 amino acids. Germline V lookup: CDR1 MNHEY, CDR2 SVGEGT. Trimming cost V 2 bases and J 2 bases, with 13 bases left between them. The CDR3 reads CASSYPRGSGNQPQHF. As DNA, the CDR3 is TGTGCCAGCAGTTACCCCAGGGGATCTGGCAATCAGCCCCAGCATTTT.